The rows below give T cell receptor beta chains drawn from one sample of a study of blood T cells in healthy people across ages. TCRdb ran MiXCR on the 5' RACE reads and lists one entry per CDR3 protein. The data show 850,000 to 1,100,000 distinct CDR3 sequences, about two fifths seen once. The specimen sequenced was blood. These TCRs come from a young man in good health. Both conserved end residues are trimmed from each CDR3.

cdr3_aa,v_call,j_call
ASSPEMRGTTYNEQF,TRBV3-1,TRBJ2-1
ASSSGTGLNQPQH,TRBV6-6,TRBJ1-5
TTSREWASPPH,TRBV15,TRBJ1-6
ASSWDRGQPQH,TRBV5-1,TRBJ1-5
VSSLNRRRGYT,TRBV27,TRBJ1-2
SAKDPYSNQPQH,TRBV20-1,TRBJ1-5
ASSSTPGGAQETQY,TRBV14,TRBJ2-5
ASSYVPANYGYT,TRBV6-6,TRBJ1-2
AVVAASYEQY,TRBV2,TRBJ2-7
ASSLDRVRGSNQPQH,TRBV28,TRBJ1-5
ATSKVKQGNEQF,TRBV15,TRBJ2-1
ASQTGVHEKLF,TRBV12-3/TRBV12-4,TRBJ1-4
ASSLTDSGQSSYNEQF,TRBV7-7,TRBJ2-1
ASSVVGSRELETQY,TRBV9,TRBJ2-5
SASRDRSSGETLY,TRBV20-1,TRBJ2-5
ASSVAGRETQY,TRBV2,TRBJ2-5
ASSEGGGTRSNQPQH,TRBV2,TRBJ1-5
ASSLTWETDTQY,TRBV7-2,TRBJ2-3
ASSPRQFSYEQY,TRBV7-9,-
SARSITDRVNYGYT,TRBV29-1,TRBJ1-2
ASSPKSRINYNEQF,TRBV2,TRBJ2-1
STGRDTQETQF,TRBV29-1,-
ASSVNRVGEQGPGELF,TRBV9,TRBJ2-2
ASSGRSYNEQF,TRBV5-1,TRBJ2-1